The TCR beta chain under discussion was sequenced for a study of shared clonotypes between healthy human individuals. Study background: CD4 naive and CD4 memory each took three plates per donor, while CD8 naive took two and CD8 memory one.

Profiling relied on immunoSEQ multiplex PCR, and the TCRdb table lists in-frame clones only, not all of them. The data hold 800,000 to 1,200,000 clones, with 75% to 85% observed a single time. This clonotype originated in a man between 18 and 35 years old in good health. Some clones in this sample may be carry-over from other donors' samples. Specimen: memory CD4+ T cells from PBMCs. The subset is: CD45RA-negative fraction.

Here the CDR3 DNA reads TGCGCCAGCAGCCTACTCGGGACTAGCGGGAACGCGGGGAATGAGCAGTTCTTC. The encoded protein is CASSLLGTSGNAGNEQFF. The rearrangement uses TRBV5-1 and TRBJ2-1, with 13 bases identical to TRBD2. There are 18 residues in the CDR3. The J segment lost 7 bases and the V segment lost 4 bases, leaving 14 bases of the junction unmatched. Germline V gene data show CDR1 as SGHRS and CDR2 as YFSETQ.